This paragraph reports one T cell receptor (beta chain). The target antigen is unknown. Time point reported: healthy volunteer bleed at 6 weeks. Unfractionated whole blood served as the source for total RNA extraction. The V gene lost 4 bases and the J gene lost 9 bases, with 18 bases spanning the gap. Germline V gene lookup returns CDR1 SGHAT and CDR2 FQNNGV. CDR3 length equals 14 residues. The sample belongs to a study of human T cells and chemical hapten exposure. TCRdb reanalysed the RACE reads using MiXCR and keeps one entry per CDR3 protein. The repertoire holds fewer than 85,000 distinct CDR3 sequences, 7% to 9% seen once, with around 1.6% in the top ten. Study results and caveats: DPC sensitization produced no change in TCRs with frequency above 1 in 1000.

This clonotype originated in a male donor in good health. Some clones in this sample may be carry-over from other donors' samples. This chain connects TRBV11-2 to TRBJ1-1, with a weak D call TRBD1 (6 bases). The sample comprised whole blood. The CDR3 protein is CASSSIRGRTKAFF. CDR3 nucleotide sequence: TGTGCCAGCAGCTCCATCAGGGGCAGGACGAAAGCTTTCTTT.